These 18 T cell receptor beta chains were all obtained from the same sample, sequenced in a study of T cell repertoires in cytomegalovirus infection. TCRdb passed the reads through MiXCR, listing each CDR3 protein once. The sample includes some 680,000 distinct CDR3 sequences, under 40% of them seen just once. Sequences were obtained from PBMCs. All receptors derive from a human donor in good health (CMV status not recorded). Some clones in this sample may be carry-over from other donors' samples.

This clonotype was picked up many times. This rearrangement joins TRBV12-3 or TRBV12-4 to TRBJ2-3; the D gene is possibly TRBD2 (7 bases). Trimming took 5 bases from V and 5 from J, leaving 11 bases between them. The CDR3 runs to 13 residues. CDR3 sequence reads: CASSQGGEDTQYF. The CDR3 region has the DNA TGTGCCAGCAGTCAAGGGGGGGAAGATACGCAGTATTTT.

CDR3 nucleotides: TGTGCCAGCAGCCGAGAAACCACAGGTTTCTATGGCTACACCTTC. This encodes CASSRETTGFYGYTF. The rearrangement joins TRBV4-2 to TRBJ1-2, with D possibly matching TRBD1 (5 bases). Looked up from germline, CDR1 is LGHNA and CDR2 is YNFKEQ. This CDR3 comprises 15 residues. Trimming took off 4 bases at V and 4 bases at J, with 16 bases between the two ends.

V and J are TRBV27 and TRBJ2-5; unclear D gene. Trimming removed 6 bases at V and 5 bases at J, with 16 bases between. Germline CDR1 and CDR2: MNHEY and SMNVEV (reference sequence). The CDR3 is 14 residues long. Written as DNA, the CDR3 is TGTGCCAGCAGCTCCTTTTCTAGTTGGGAGACCCAGTACTTC. Amino acid sequence: CASSSFSSWETQYF.

The rearrangement links TRBV7-6 to TRBJ2-2; TRBD2 agrees at 12 bases. Trimming removed 6 bases from V and 3 bases from J; junction bases left unmatched: 2. Germline V gene lookup returns CDR1 SGHVS and CDR2 FNYEAQ. The CDR3 runs 15 residues. The CDR3: CASSRTSGDTGELFF. Written as DNA, the CDR3 is TGTGCCAGCAGTCGGACTAGCGGGGACACCGGGGAGCTGTTTTTT.

This clonotype has at least ten counts. V gene TRBV7-8 combines with J gene TRBJ2-1; 12 bases are a match to TRBD2. V trimming: 3 bases; J trimming: 8 bases; junction bases outside the gene matches: 5. Germline loops: CDR1 SGHVS, CDR2 FQNEAQ. The CDR3 extends over 15 amino acids. CDR3 region: CASSLLGLAGDEQFF. In DNA, the CDR3 is TGTGCCAGCAGCTTGCTGGGACTAGCGGGTGATGAGCAGTTCTTC.

This clonotype was counted many times. This chain links TRBV28 with TRBJ1-2; 9 positions match TRBD1. The CDR3 is made up of 16 amino acids. The trim removed 7 bases at V and 0 bases at J, leaving 9 bases unmatched. CDR1 MDHEN and CDR2 SYDVKM come from the germline V gene. The CDR3: CASIRTGASTNYGYTF. The CDR3 DNA is TGTGCCAGCATCCGGACAGGGGCCTCTACTAACTATGGCTACACCTTC.

The chain uses TRBV20-1 and TRBJ1-6; TRBD1 might be the D (6 bases). Germline V gene lookup returns CDR1 DFQATT and CDR2 SNEGSKA (reference sequence). Trimming took off 0 bases at V and 6 bases at J, with 12 bases between the two ends. The CDR3 totals 15 residues. CDR3: CSAREDWGANSPLHF. The CDR3 nucleotides read TGCAGTGCTAGAGAGGACTGGGGGGCTAATTCACCCCTCCACTTT.

This clonotype has more than one count but fewer than ten. The chain is built from TRBV27 and TRBJ2-3; D is uncertain. The V and J ends lost 6 bases and 1 base respectively, with 11 bases between them. This CDR3 spans 14 amino acids. From germline, CDR1 is MNHEY and CDR2 SMNVEV (reference sequence). CDR3 DNA sequence: TGTGCCAGCAGCCCCTGGCCAGGCACAGATACGCAGTATTTT. Residues: CASSPWPGTDTQYF.

This clonotype was seen only a few times. The chain couples TRBV6-6 to TRBJ2-7, with 7 bases fitting TRBD1. This CDR3 has 16 residues. Germline V lookup: CDR1 MNHNY, CDR2 SVGAGI (reference sequence). Trimming took 0 bases from V and 2 from J; bases not matched to a gene: 7. The CDR3 loop reads CASSYSRTGGTYEQYF. As DNA, the CDR3 is TGTGCCAGCAGTTACTCAAGGACAGGCGGAACCTACGAGCAGTACTTC.

This clonotype was detected ten times or more. The gene calls are TRBV7-2 and TRBJ1-3, with a possible D match to TRBD1 (5 bases). V lost 3 bases and J lost 1, with 10 bases in between. This CDR3 spans 15 amino acids. Germline assignment: CDR1 SGHTA and CDR2 FQGNSA. The CDR3 here is CASSFGTFSGNTIYF. The CDR3 DNA is TGTGCCAGCAGCTTTGGGACTTTTTCTGGAAACACCATATATTTT.

V and J are TRBV28 and TRBJ2-7; 8 bases fit TRBD1. Losses at the gene ends were 5 bases for V and 4 bases for J; bases not matched to a gene: 7. The CDR3 is 14 residues long. Germline CDR1 and CDR2: MDHEN and SYDVKM. The CDR3: CASSDRTGRYEQYF. The DNA for the CDR3 is TGTGCCAGCAGTGACCGGACAGGGAGATACGAGCAGTACTTC.

The CDR3 DNA follows: TGTGCCAGCAGCGTAACCGGGACTAGCGGGGGAATCCCTTACGAGCAGTACTTC. It translates to CASSVTGTSGGIPYEQYF. The genes are TRBV2 and TRBJ2-7; 14 positions agree with TRBD2. Germline assignment: CDR1 SNHLY and CDR2 FYNNEI. The junction had 14 bases not matched to a gene; V was cut back by 6 bases and J by 4 bases. The CDR3 contains 18 residues.

V usage is TRBV6-6 and J usage is TRBJ2-2; 11 bases are shared with TRBD2. This CDR3 has 16 amino acids. Germline V gives CDR1 MNHNY, CDR2 SVGAGI (reference sequence). With 6 bases clipped from V and 6 bases from J, the junction kept 9 bases outside the gene matches. DNA of the CDR3: TGTGCCAGCAGAAAGGCTAGCGGGAGGTACCCCGGGGAGCTGTTTTTT. It yields the protein CASRKASGRYPGELFF.

As regards this clonotype: At one of its ends the junction is not consistent with the germline gene, which may arise from a read error. The rearrangement links TRBV28 to TRBJ2-1; unclear D gene. This CDR3 contains 14 residues. The V gene's germline CDR1 is MDHEN and CDR2 SYDVKM. The CDR3 DNA follows: TGTGCCAGCCAAAACAGTATCTCCTACAATGTGCAGTTCTTC. Encoded protein: CASQNSISYNVQFF.

This clonotype was recorded once. V is TRBV20-1 and J is TRBJ1-3, with 7 bases matching TRBD1. The germline V gene has CDR1 DFQATT and CDR2 SNEGSKA (reference sequence). Trimming at V came to 2 bases and at J to 1 base, leaving 11 bases not matched to a gene. The CDR3 spans 17 residues. This CDR3 reads CSARNSDRFFSGNTIYF. As DNA, the CDR3 is TGCAGTGCTAGAAACTCGGACAGGTTCTTTTCTGGAAACACCATATATTTT.

This clonotype was counted only a few times. V usage is TRBV4-2 and J usage is TRBJ2-1, with TRBD2 matching over 10 bases. The CDR3 sequence is 17 residues long. With V trimmed by 3 bases and J by 4 bases, 9 bases remained unmatched. Germline-derived CDR1 and CDR2 are LGHNA and YNFKEQ. The CDR3, as DNA: TGTGCCAGCAGCCAGGCCAAAGCGGGGGGGGTATACAATGAGCAGTTCTTC. It yields the protein CASSQAKAGGVYNEQFF.

The chain couples TRBV20-1 to TRBJ2-7; maybe TRBD2 (5 bases). The CDR3 spans 16 residues. Germline values: CDR1 DFQATT, CDR2 SNEGSKA (reference sequence). With 3 bases removed from V and 3 bases from J, the gap between germline ends came to 21 bases. CDR3 in amino acids: CSASEVGKGFNYEQYF. CDR3 DNA: TGCAGTGCTAGTGAGGTCGGGAAAGGCTTCAACTACGAGCAGTACTTC.

This clonotype was recorded once. No conserved phenylalanine or tryptophan is present at the end of the CDR3, so a read error is the likely explanation. The J gene is TRBJ1-1, the V gene TRBV29-1; D is unresolved. Per the germline V gene, CDR1 is SQVTM and CDR2 is ANQGSEA. The CDR3 has 11 residues. V lost 3 bases to trimming and J lost 1 base, with 3 bases between them. The CDR3 protein is CSVDRNTEAFI. The CDR3 DNA is TGCAGCGTTGACCGGAACACTGAAGCTTTCATT.